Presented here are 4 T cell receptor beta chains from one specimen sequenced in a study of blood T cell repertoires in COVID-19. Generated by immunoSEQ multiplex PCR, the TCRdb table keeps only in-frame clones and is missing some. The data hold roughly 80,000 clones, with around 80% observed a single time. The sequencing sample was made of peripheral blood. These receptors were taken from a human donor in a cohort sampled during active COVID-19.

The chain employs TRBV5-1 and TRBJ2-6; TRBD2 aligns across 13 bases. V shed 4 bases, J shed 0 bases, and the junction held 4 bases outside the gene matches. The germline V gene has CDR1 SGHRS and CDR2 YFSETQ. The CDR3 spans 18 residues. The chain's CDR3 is CASSGGLAGFSGANVLTF. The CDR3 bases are TGCGCCAGCAGCGGGGGACTAGCGGGGTTCTCTGGGGCCAACGTCCTGACTTTC.

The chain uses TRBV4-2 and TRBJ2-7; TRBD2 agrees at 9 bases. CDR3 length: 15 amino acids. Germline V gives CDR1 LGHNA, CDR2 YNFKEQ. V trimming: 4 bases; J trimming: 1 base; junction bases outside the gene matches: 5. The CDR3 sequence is CASSPHSGGSYEQYF. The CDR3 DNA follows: TGTGCCAGCAGCCCTCATAGCGGGGGTTCCTACGAGCAGTACTTC.

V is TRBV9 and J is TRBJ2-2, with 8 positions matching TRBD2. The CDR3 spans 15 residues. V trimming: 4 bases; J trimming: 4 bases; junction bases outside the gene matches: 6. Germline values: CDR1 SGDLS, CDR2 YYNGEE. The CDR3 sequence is CASSPAGGLTGELFF. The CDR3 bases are TGTGCCAGCAGCCCTGCGGGGGGTCTCACCGGGGAGCTGTTTTTT. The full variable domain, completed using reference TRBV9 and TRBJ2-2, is DSGVTQTPKHLITATGQRVTLRCSPRSGDLSVYWYQQSLDQGLQFLIQYYNGEERAKGNILERFSAQQFPDLHSELNLSSLELGDSALYFCASSPAGGLTGELFFGEGSRLTVL.

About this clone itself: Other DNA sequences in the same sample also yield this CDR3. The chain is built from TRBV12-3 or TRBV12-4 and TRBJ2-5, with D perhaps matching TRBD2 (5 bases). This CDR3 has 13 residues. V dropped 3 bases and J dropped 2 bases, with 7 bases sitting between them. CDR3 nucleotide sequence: TGTGCCAGCAGTTTCCGGGGACAAGAGACCCAGTACTTC. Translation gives CASSFRGQETQYF.